This TCR beta chain was recorded in a study of molecular identifiers for immune sequencing clone quantification. Making the bulk TCR libraries relied on previously described methods and listed TCR primers. Using its own MiXCR run on the PCR reads, TCRdb lists one record per CDR3 protein. The table includes about 53,000 distinct CDR3 sequences, about a third detected once. As to this clonotype: A much larger clone lies a single base off, so this may be a read error.

This CDR3 has 17 residues. The V gene's germline CDR1 is MDHEN and CDR2 SYDVKM. The sequence derives from a human donor in good health. Some libraries in this study had Jurkat cell RNA spiked in. The gene calls are TRBV28 and TRBJ1-4; D is unclear. Sequencing used naive CD8+ T cells from blood, with Jurkat cell RNA spiked in. Subset noted: FACS-sorted CD8+CD4-CCR7+CD45RA+ naive T cells. DNA of the CDR3: TGTGCCAGCAGTTGGCTGGGAGTCCAGCCTGGAGTTGAAAAACTGTATTTT. Amino acid sequence: CASSWLGVQPGVEKLYF.